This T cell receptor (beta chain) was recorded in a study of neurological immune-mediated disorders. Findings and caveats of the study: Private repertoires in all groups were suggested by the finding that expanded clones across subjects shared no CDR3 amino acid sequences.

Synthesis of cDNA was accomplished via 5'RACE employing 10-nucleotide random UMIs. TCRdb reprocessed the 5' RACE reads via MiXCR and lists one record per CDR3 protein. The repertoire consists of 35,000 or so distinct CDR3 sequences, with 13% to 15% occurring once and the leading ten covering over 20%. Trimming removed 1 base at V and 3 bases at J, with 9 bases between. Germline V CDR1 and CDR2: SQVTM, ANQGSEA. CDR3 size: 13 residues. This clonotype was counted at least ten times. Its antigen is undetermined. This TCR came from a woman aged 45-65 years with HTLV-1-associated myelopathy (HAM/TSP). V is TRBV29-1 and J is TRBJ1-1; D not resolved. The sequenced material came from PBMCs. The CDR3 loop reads CSVEVGIDTEAFF. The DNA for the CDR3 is TGCAGCGTTGAAGTGGGGATAGACACTGAAGCTTTCTTT. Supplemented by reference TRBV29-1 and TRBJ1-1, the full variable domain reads SAVISQKPSRDICQRGTSLTIQCQVDSQVTMMFWYRQQPGQSLTLIATANQGSEATYESGFVIDKFPISRPNLTFSTLTVSNMSPEDSSIYLCSVEVGIDTEAFFGQGTRLTVV.